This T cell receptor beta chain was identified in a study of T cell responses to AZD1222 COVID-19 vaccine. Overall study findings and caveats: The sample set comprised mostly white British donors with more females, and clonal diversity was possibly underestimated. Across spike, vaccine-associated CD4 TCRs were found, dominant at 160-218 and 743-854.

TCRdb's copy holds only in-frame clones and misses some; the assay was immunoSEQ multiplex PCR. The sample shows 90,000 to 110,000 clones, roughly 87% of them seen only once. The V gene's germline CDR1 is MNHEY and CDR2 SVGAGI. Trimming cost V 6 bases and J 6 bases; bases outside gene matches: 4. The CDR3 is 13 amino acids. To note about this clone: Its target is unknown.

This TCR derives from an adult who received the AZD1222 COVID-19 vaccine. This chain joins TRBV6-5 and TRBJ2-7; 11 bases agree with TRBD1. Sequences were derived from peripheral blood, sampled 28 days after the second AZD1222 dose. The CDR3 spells CASSGQGASEQYF. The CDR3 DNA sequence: TGTGCCAGCAGCGGACAGGGGGCGAGCGAGCAGTACTTC.